This TCR beta chain was documented in a study of blood T cell repertoires in COVID-19. Study overall: Sources were T cells, B-cell-depleted T cells, or PBMCs; the material itself was cDNA or gDNA.

Sequencing was performed with immunoSEQ multiplex PCR; in TCRdb, only in-frame clones are kept and a portion is missing. The sample carries approximately 230,000 clones, roughly 85% recorded once. V gave up 0 bases and J gave up 4 bases, with 7 bases separating them. This CDR3 is built from 14 residues. Germline values: CDR1 MNHEY, CDR2 SVGEGT. This sequence originates from a man aged 25-45 years who had recovered from COVID-19. The specimen sequenced was peripheral blood. J is TRBJ2-1 and V is TRBV6-2 or TRBV6-3, with a tentative D call TRBD2 (6 bases). For the CDR3, the DNA is TGTGCCAGCAGTTACTCTAGCGGTTACAATGAGCAGTTCTTC. It specifies CASSYSSGYNEQFF.